The sequence of this TCR beta chain was determined in a study of blood T cell repertoires in COVID-19. Study context: Specimens from acute and convalescent COVID-19 originated in the United States, Italy and Spain.

Only in-frame clones appear in the TCRdb table, and some are missing; sequencing was by immunoSEQ multiplex PCR. The repertoire consists of 95,000 to 150,000 clones, with around 70% occurring once and the leading ten covering 6%. Germline V lookup: CDR1 SGDLS, CDR2 YYNGEE. V was trimmed by 0 bases and J by 4 bases, leaving 10 bases between them. The CDR3 extends over 14 amino acids. V usage is TRBV9 and J usage is TRBJ2-5; TRBD1 is a possible D gene (5 bases). The sample consisted of peripheral blood. This receptor was identified in an elderly man with COVID-19, enrolled during active disease. The CDR3 sequence is CASSVAGARETQYF. In nucleotides, the CDR3 is TGTGCCAGCAGCGTAGCTGGGGCTCGAGAGACCCAGTACTTC.